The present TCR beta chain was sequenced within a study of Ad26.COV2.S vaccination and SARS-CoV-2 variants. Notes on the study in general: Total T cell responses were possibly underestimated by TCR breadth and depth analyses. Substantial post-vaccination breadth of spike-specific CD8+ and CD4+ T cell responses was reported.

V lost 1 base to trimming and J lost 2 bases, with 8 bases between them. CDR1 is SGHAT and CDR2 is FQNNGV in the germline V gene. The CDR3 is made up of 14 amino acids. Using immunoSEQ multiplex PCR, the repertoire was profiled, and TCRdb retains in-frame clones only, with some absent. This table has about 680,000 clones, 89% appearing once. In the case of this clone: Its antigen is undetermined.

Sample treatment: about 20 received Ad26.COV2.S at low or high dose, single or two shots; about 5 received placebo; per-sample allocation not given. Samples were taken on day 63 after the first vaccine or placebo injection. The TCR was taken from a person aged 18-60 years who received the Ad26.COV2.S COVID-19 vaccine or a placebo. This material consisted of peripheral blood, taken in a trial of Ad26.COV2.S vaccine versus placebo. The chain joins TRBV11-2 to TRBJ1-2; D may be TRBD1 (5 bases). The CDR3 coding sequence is TGTGCCAGCAGCTTAGGGGGCAGGAACTATGGCTACACCTTC. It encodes CASSLGGRNYGYTF.